This passage covers 32 T cell receptor beta chains from one sample sequenced in a study of a mutant IDH1 vaccine in newly diagnosed glioma. These receptors' antigens are unknown. Measured with immunoSEQ multiplex PCR; TCRdb has only the in-frame clones, and not every one. The sample lists 25,000 to 35,000 clones, roughly 88% occurring once. This sample's time point: week 23, last vaccination. Each dose delivered 300 ug of mutant IDH1 20-mer peptide subcutaneously with imiquimod. The material was PBMCs, obtained from a glioma patient whose treatment included an IDH1 peptide vaccine. These receptors all stem from a man aged 35 to 55 with glioma.

In this sample, this clone turned up once. The gene calls are TRBV6-6 and TRBJ2-2; perhaps D is TRBD1 or TRBD2 (5 bases each). The CDR3 contains 13 residues. The germline V gene has CDR1 MNHNY and CDR2 SVGAGI (reference sequence). V gave up 6 bases and J gave up 5 bases, with 10 bases separating them. CDR3 in amino acids: CASRWGGTGELFF. CDR3 coding DNA: TGTGCCAGCAGGTGGGGCGGGACCGGGGAGCTGTTTTTT.

This clone was seen a handful of times. The chain carries TRBV15 and TRBJ1-2; the match to TRBD1 covers 7 bases. The V and J ends lost 3 bases and 6 bases, in that order; junction bases with no gene match: 16. This CDR3 is 17 amino acids long. Germline V gives CDR1 LNHNV, CDR2 YYDKDF (reference sequence). The DNA for the CDR3 is TGTGCCACCAGCAGGGAAAGCGCGGGACAGCCCTTTAATGGCTACACCTTC. This sequence encodes CATSRESAGQPFNGYTF.

CDR3 sequence (DNA): TGTGCCAGCAGCTTGGCCTCGAGGGGGCATTTCACCGGGGAGCTGTTTTTT. This codes for CASSLASRGHFTGELFF. The chain joins TRBV5-6 to TRBJ2-2, with TRBD1 matching over 7 bases. The CDR3 is made up of 17 amino acids. V dropped 0 bases and J dropped 4; count of bases not matched to a gene: 9. The germline gives CDR1 SGHDT, CDR2 YYEEEE. Drawing the rest from reference TRBV5-6 and TRBJ2-2, the complete variable domain is DAGVTQSPTHLIKTRGQQVTLRCSPKSGHDTVSWYQQALGQGPQFIFQYYEEEERQRGNFPDRFSGHQFPNYSSELNVNALLLGDSALYLCASSLASRGHFTGELFFGEGSRLTVL.

This clone was detected a few times. The rearrangement links TRBV4-1 to TRBJ1-1; weak D call: TRBD1 (5 bases). This CDR3 comprises 16 residues. Germline V gene lookup returns CDR1 MGHRA and CDR2 YSYEKL. Trimming took 2 bases from V and 3 from J, leaving 16 bases between them. CDR3 DNA: TGCGCCAGCAGCCAAATAGTCGGCCGGGGGGACACTGAAGCTTTCTTT. This encodes CASSQIVGRGDTEAFF.

The rearrangement uses TRBV2 and TRBJ1-6, with 8 bases aligning to TRBD1. V lost 6 bases and J lost 6; bases outside the gene matches: 7. The CDR3 spans 15 residues. The V gene's germline CDR1 is SNHLY and CDR2 FYNNEI. For the CDR3, the DNA is TGTGCCAGCAGGGAGTACAGGGGGTCTAATTCACCCCTCCACTTT. Its protein is CASREYRGSNSPLHF.

This sequence joins TRBV1 and TRBJ1-4; the D segment call TRBD1 is taken from the table without a DNA check. TRBV1 is classified as a pseudogene. The CDR3 runs 18 residues. The CDR3 sequence is CTSSQYDRGLEANEKLFF. In DNA form, the CDR3 reads TGCACCAGCAGCCAATATGACAGGGGGTTAGAGGCTAATGAAAAACTGTTTTTT.

The rearrangement uses TRBV7-2 and TRBJ2-7; D ambiguous. The V end was cut by 5 bases, the J end by 2 bases, with 16 bases between. This CDR3 has 15 amino acids. The germline V gene has CDR1 SGHTA and CDR2 FQGNSA. CDR3 sequence reads: CASSPTSSSPYEQYF. DNA of the CDR3: TGTGCCAGCAGCCCAACTTCGTCTTCCCCCTACGAGCAGTACTTC.

This clone occurred once. The chain links TRBV5-6 to TRBJ2-2; possibly TRBD1 for D (6 bases). The ends were cut back, 1 base at V and 4 bases at J, with 14 bases in the middle. Germline CDR1 and CDR2: SGHDT and YYEEEE. This CDR3 has 16 residues. Here the CDR3 reads CASSLQNRVGTGELFF. The CDR3 region has the DNA TGTGCCAGCAGCTTGCAAAACAGGGTTGGCACCGGGGAGCTGTTTTTT.

The genes are TRBV7-3 and TRBJ1-5; D is possibly TRBD1 (5 bases). The CDR3 runs 14 residues. Trimming removed 0 bases from V and 2 bases from J, with 5 bases in between. Germline-derived CDR1 and CDR2 are SGHTA and FQGTGA. The CDR3 here is CASSLTGGNQPQHF. The CDR3 DNA reads TGTGCCAGCAGCTTAACAGGGGGCAATCAGCCCCAGCATTTT.

In its sample, this clone was seen once. This chain uses TRBV10-1 with TRBJ2-2; D ambiguous. The CDR3 spans 12 residues. Trimming removed 7 bases from V and 4 bases from J, with 7 bases in between. CDR1 is WNHNN and CDR2 is SYGVQD in the germline V gene (reference sequence). The CDR3 DNA sequence: TGCGCCAGCACCGTAGGCACCGGGGAGCTGTTTTTT. Translated, it gives CASTVGTGELFF.

V gene TRBV30 combines with J gene TRBJ1-1, with D perhaps matching TRBD1 (5 bases). V dropped 3 bases and J dropped 7 bases, with 21 bases sitting between them. CDR3 length equals 15 residues. Germline loops: CDR1 GTSNPN, CDR2 SVGIG (reference sequence). The CDR3 nucleotides are TGTGCCTGGAGCCCAAAAAGGGGAATGGGCATTGAAGCTTTCTTT. Translated: CAWSPKRGMGIEAFF.

This chain uses TRBV4-2 with TRBJ1-1, with unresolved D. V was shortened by 3 bases and J by 1 base, with 15 bases between the two germline ends. Germline CDR1 and CDR2: LGHNA and YNFKEQ. This CDR3 comprises 16 residues. The CDR3 nucleotides are TGTGCCAGCAGCCATCGTCGCCAGGCCTCGAACACTGAAGCTTTCTTT. It is translated as CASSHRRQASNTEAFF.

This clone is a singleton in its sample. This chain uses TRBV27 with TRBJ2-1; a weak D match, TRBD2 (5 bases). There are 15 residues in the CDR3. Germline lookup yields CDR1 MNHEY and CDR2 SMNVEV (reference sequence). The V gene lost 5 bases and the J gene lost 1 base, with 12 bases spanning the gap. CDR3 in DNA: TGTGCCAGCAGTCGTTCACGGGAATCCTACAATGAGCAGTTCTTC. This translates into CASSRSRESYNEQFF.

The rearrangement links TRBV9 to TRBJ1-5; D gene unclear. This CDR3 has 14 amino acids. Germline CDR1 SGDLS, CDR2 YYNGEE. V shed 2 bases and J shed 3 bases, with 9 bases lying between them. The CDR3 nucleotides are TGTGCCAGCAGCGTTGGCACTTCCAATCAGCCCCAGCATTTT. It specifies CASSVGTSNQPQHF.

V gene TRBV6-1 combines with J gene TRBJ2-3, with D unresolved. Trimming removed 2 bases at V and 0 bases at J, with 9 bases between. Germline V gene lookup returns CDR1 MNHNS and CDR2 SASEGT. This CDR3 is 15 amino acids long. CDR3 region: CASSEMIGSTDTQYF. In DNA form, the CDR3 reads TGTGCCAGCAGTGAAATGATTGGTAGCACAGATACGCAGTATTTT.

J is TRBJ2-3 and V is TRBV12-5; 9 bases map to TRBD2. In germline, CDR1 is LGHNT, CDR2 FRNRAP. The CDR3 is 14 residues long. With 7 bases clipped from V and 8 bases from J, the junction kept 10 bases outside the gene matches. CDR3 sequence (DNA): TGTGCTAGTGCCTTAGCGGGGGCGCGGGGTACGCAGTATTTT. Protein product: CASALAGARGTQYF.

This clone was counted between two and nine times. This rearrangement joins TRBV28 to TRBJ2-2; 9 nucleotides agree with TRBD1. Germline assignment: CDR1 MDHEN and CDR2 SYDVKM. V lost 6 bases to trimming and J lost 0 bases; unmatched junction nucleotides: 17. The CDR3 runs to 20 residues. The CDR3: CASSRTGGYTYRANTGELFF. The CDR3 region has the DNA TGTGCCAGCAGCCGTACAGGGGGCTATACCTATCGTGCGAACACCGGGGAGCTGTTTTTT.

The chain has TRBV5-6 and TRBJ2-7, with 12 bases aligning to TRBD1. Germline values: CDR1 SGHDT, CDR2 YYEEEE. The junction had 11 bases not matched to a gene; V was cut back by 0 bases and J by 7 bases. CDR3 length: 17 residues. The CDR3 DNA reads as TGTGCCAGCAGCTTGGGACCTGTGGGACAGGGGGCCTGGGAGCAGTACGTC. It codes for CASSLGPVGQGAWEQYV.

As regards this clone: Other nucleotide sequences in the sample specify the same CDR3. The chain recombines TRBV7-8 with TRBJ1-6; D gene unclear. Germline loops: CDR1 SGHVS, CDR2 FQNEAQ. The V end was cut by 0 bases, the J end by 7 bases, with 4 bases between. The CDR3 sequence is 13 residues long. Here the CDR3 reads CASSLAGNSPLHF. DNA for the CDR3: TGTGCCAGCAGCTTAGCAGGAAATTCACCCCTCCACTTT.

The chain couples TRBV19 to TRBJ2-7, with TRBD1 matching over 7 bases. Germline loops: CDR1 LNHDA, CDR2 SQIVND (reference sequence). The CDR3 loop spans 14 amino acids. V shed 3 bases and J 5 bases; nucleotides not matched to a gene: 7. CDR3 residues: CASSILQGNNEQYF. DNA for the CDR3: TGTGCCAGTAGTATCCTACAGGGGAATAACGAGCAGTACTTC.

The chain carries TRBV7-9 and TRBJ2-1, with TRBD1 as a possible D gene (6 bases). CDR1 and CDR2 from the germline V gene are SEHNR and FQNEAQ (reference sequence). This CDR3 comprises 15 residues. Deletions cut 7 bases from V and 4 bases from J, with 17 bases between. CDR3 residues: CASNMDSSLYNEQFF. In DNA form, the CDR3 reads TGTGCCAGCAACATGGACAGTAGCCTTTACAATGAGCAGTTCTTC.

J is TRBJ2-5 and V is TRBV11-1, with 8 positions matching TRBD2. The CDR3 totals 14 residues. V was clipped by 8 bases and J by 5 bases; unmatched bases: 10. Per germline, CDR1 SGHAT and CDR2 FQDESV (reference sequence). The CDR3: CASGSGGRLETQYF. CDR3 nucleotide sequence: TGTGCCAGCGGGTCGGGAGGGAGGTTGGAGACCCAGTACTTC. Full variable domain (rest looked up from reference TRBV11-1 and TRBJ2-5): EAEVAQSPRYKITEKSQAVAFWCDPISGHATLYWYRQILGQGPELLVQFQDESVVDDSQLPKDRFSAERLKGVDSTLKIQPAELGDSAMYLCASGSGGRLETQYFGPGTRLLVL.

The chain uses TRBV28 and TRBJ2-7, with D possibly being TRBD2 (6 bases). The germline V and J ends were trimmed by 1 base and 2 bases, with 15 bases remaining between them. The CDR3 spans 16 residues. Germline CDR1 MDHEN, CDR2 SYDVKM. CDR3 in DNA: TGTGCCAGCAGTTTATTTGGAGGGGAAGTGGCCTACGAGCAGTACTTC. It is translated as CASSLFGGEVAYEQYF.

J is TRBJ2-7 and V is TRBV15; the D gene is possibly TRBD1 (5 bases). The CDR3 is 14 amino acids. Per germline, CDR1 LNHNV and CDR2 YYDKDF (reference sequence). Deletions cut 0 bases from V and 7 bases from J, with 13 bases between. For the CDR3, the DNA is TGTGCCACCAGCAGAGAGGGCAGGGTAGGTGAGCAGTACTTC. It encodes CATSREGRVGEQYF.

This clone was seen only a few times. The chain is built from TRBV7-9 and TRBJ2-1; the match to TRBD2 covers 9 bases. Looked up from germline, CDR1 is SEHNR and CDR2 is FQNEAQ (reference sequence). With V trimmed by 2 bases and J by 7 bases, 6 bases remained unmatched. This CDR3 is built from 15 residues. The CDR3 DNA reads as TGTGCCAGCAGCTTACCGGGGACTAGCAAGAATGAGCAGTTCTTC. As protein: CASSLPGTSKNEQFF.

J is TRBJ2-3 and V is TRBV5-1, with D perhaps TRBD2 (7 bases). This CDR3 comprises 15 residues. The germline V gene encodes CDR1 SGHRS and CDR2 YFSETQ. V was pared by 0 bases and J by 2 bases, with 10 bases between. The CDR3 region has the DNA TGCGCCAGCAGCTTGGTTGGGGGGGCCACAGATACGCAGTATTTT. Translating gives CASSLVGGATDTQYF. The whole variable domain, remainder taken from reference TRBV5-1 and TRBJ2-3, is KAGVTQTPRYLIKTRGQQVTLSCSPISGHRSVSWYQQTPGQGLQFLFEYFSETQRNKGNFPGRFSGRQFSNSRSEMNVSTLELGDSALYLCASSLVGGATDTQYFGPGTRLTVL.

This clone appeared a few times. The chain combines TRBV19 with TRBJ1-2, with TRBD1 matching 9 bases. With V trimmed by 5 bases and J by 3 bases, 13 bases remained unmatched. This CDR3 has 17 residues. Germline V gene lookup returns CDR1 LNHDA and CDR2 SQIVND (reference sequence). Here the CDR3 DNA reads TGTGCCAGTAGTCCCCACGAAGTACGGACAGGGGACTATGGCTACACCTTC. Translation gives CASSPHEVRTGDYGYTF.

The chain uses TRBV18 and TRBJ1-1, with D possibly matching TRBD1 (5 bases). The CDR3 contains 14 residues. The germline V gene encodes CDR1 KGHSH and CDR2 LQKENI. Trimming pared 4 bases from V and 2 bases from J, leaving 11 bases between. CDR3 residues: CASSRAGVNTEAFF. The CDR3 coding sequence is TGTGCCAGCTCACGAGCGGGGGTTAACACTGAAGCTTTCTTT.

This chain links TRBV2 with TRBJ2-2; the D gene is possibly TRBD1 (5 bases). Germline assignment: CDR1 SNHLY and CDR2 FYNNEI. V shed 4 bases and J shed 1 base, with 7 bases lying between them. The CDR3 consists of 14 residues. In nucleotides, the CDR3 is TGTGCCAGCAGTGCAGGACAGAACACCGGGGAGCTGTTTTTT. Its protein product is CASSAGQNTGELFF.

The chain joins TRBV2 to TRBJ2-3, with a possible D match to TRBD2 (5 bases). The germline V gene has CDR1 SNHLY and CDR2 FYNNEI. Between the trimmed V and J ends, which lost 7 bases and 5 bases, there was a span of 16 bases. This CDR3 is built from 14 residues. The DNA for the CDR3 is TGTGCCAGCACGGGTAGGCGGGCGGAAGATACGCAGTATTTT. This sequence encodes CASTGRRAEDTQYF. Looking up the rest from reference TRBV2 and TRBJ2-3 gives the full variable domain: EPEVTQTPSHQVTQMGQEVILRCVPISNHLYFYWYRQILGQKVEFLVSFYNNEISEKSEIFDDQFSVERPDGSNFTLKIRSTKLEDSAMYFCASTGRRAEDTQYFGPGTRLTVL.

The chain uses TRBV5-8 and TRBJ2-3; the D call may be TRBD1 or TRBD2 (6 bases each). The V gene's germline CDR1 is SGHTS and CDR2 YDEGEE. V shed 6 bases and J shed 3 bases, with 20 bases lying between them. The CDR3 is 16 amino acids. The CDR3 reads CASTAVVGGQTDTQYF. The CDR3 DNA is TGTGCCAGCACTGCCGTGGTAGGGGGGCAAACAGATACGCAGTATTTT.

This rearrangement joins TRBV7-8 to TRBJ2-1, with TRBD2 identical over 7 bases. The CDR3 runs to 15 residues. V trimming: 5 bases; J trimming: 7 bases; junction bases outside the gene matches: 11. Germline CDR1 SGHVS, CDR2 FQNEAQ. The CDR3 is CASSPQRGAGNEQFF. The CDR3 coding sequence is TGTGCCAGCAGCCCTCAGCGGGGCGCTGGGAATGAGCAGTTCTTC.